This record covers a single T cell receptor beta chain. CDR1 MGHRA and CDR2 YSYEKL come from the germline V gene. There are 15 residues in the CDR3. J gave up 2 bases and V 4 bases, and 3 bases lay outside the gene matches. This entry belongs to a study of blood T cell repertoires in COVID-19. Study background: From the United States, Italy and Spain came samples of acute and convalescent COVID-19. From T cells, B-cell-depleted T cells, or PBMCs came the material, which was cDNA or gDNA.

As processed by the authors: Amplifying reference gene primers gave estimates of nucleated cell counts. Measured with immunoSEQ multiplex PCR; TCRdb has only the in-frame clones, and not every one. The V and J calls and clone size are taken from that table; D and trimming were inferred from the DNA. Of 98,000 or so clones listed, 80% to 90% are singletons. Specimen: peripheral blood. The chain joins TRBV4-1 to TRBJ2-5; 11 nucleotides agree with TRBD2. The TCR comes from a man between 60 and 70 years old with acute or convalescent COVID-19. CDR3 in DNA: TGCGCCAGCAGCCGACTAGCGGGGACACAAGAGACCCAGTACTTC. Translating it yields CASSRLAGTQETQYF.